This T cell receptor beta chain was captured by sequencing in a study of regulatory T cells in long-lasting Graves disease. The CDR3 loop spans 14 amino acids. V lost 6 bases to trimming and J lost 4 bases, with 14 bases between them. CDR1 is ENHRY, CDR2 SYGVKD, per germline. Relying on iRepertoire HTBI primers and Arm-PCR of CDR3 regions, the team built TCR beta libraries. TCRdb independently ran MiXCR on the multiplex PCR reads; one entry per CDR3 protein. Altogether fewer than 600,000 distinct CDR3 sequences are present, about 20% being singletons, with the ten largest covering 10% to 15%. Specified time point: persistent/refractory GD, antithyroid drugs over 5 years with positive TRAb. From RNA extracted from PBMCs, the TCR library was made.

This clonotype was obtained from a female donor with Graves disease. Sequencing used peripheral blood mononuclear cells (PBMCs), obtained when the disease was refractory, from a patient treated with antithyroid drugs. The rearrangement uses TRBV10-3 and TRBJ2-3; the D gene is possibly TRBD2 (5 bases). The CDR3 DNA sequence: TGTGCCATCAGGGCTAGCCTTCTATCAGATACGCAGTATTTT. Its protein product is CAIRASLLSDTQYF.